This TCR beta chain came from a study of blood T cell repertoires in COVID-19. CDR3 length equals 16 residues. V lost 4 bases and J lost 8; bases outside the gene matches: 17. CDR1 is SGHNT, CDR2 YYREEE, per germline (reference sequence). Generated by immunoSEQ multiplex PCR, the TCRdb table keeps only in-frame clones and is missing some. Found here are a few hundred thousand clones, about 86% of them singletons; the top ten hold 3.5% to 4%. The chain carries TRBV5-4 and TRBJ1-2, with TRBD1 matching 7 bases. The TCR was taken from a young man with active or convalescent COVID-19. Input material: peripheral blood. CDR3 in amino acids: CASSPEGKGGRGGYTF. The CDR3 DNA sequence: TGTGCCAGCAGCCCCGAGGGGAAAGGGGGCCGGGGGGGCTACACCTTC.